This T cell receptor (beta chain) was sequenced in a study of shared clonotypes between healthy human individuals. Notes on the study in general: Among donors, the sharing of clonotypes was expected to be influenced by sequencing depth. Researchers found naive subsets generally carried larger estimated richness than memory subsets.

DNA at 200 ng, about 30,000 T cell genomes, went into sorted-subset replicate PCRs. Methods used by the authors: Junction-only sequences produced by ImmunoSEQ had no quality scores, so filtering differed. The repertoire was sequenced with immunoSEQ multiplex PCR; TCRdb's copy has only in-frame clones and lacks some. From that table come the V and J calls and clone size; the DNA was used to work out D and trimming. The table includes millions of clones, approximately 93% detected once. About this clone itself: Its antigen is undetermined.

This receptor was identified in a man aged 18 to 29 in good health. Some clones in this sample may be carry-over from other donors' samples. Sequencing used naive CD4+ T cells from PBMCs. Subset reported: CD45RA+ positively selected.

In DNA form, the CDR3 reads TGTGCCAGCAGCCCCCGGGCCCGGGTCAGAAACACCATATATTTT. Protein product: CASSPRARVRNTIYF. V gene TRBV2 combines with J gene TRBJ1-3; D is unclear. The CDR3 is made up of 15 amino acids. V lost 6 bases, J lost 5 bases, and 17 bases lay in between. Per germline, CDR1 SNHLY and CDR2 FYNNEI.